The sequence of this T cell receptor beta chain was determined in a study of T cells after yellow fever vaccination. Germline V lookup: CDR1 SGHNT, CDR2 YENEEA. The CDR3 runs to 14 residues. V lost 1 base and J lost 8, with 14 bases in between. It was through 5'RACE template switching that TCR cDNA was made, with a universal primer site and UMIs added. TCRdb reprocessed the 5' RACE reads via MiXCR and lists one record per CDR3 protein. Of about 200,000 distinct CDR3 sequences listed, 3% to 4% are singletons. The sample holds many counts of this clonotype. V and J are TRBV11-3 and TRBJ1-1; D is ambiguous. This material consisted of CD4+ T cells sorted from PBMCs, taken 10 days after the yellow fever booster vaccination. The origin of this receptor is a man aged 18-30 years who received the YFV17D yellow fever vaccine. In nucleotides, the CDR3 is TGTGCCAGCAGCTTAGGGGGTGGTGTCAGCGAAGCTTTCTTT. It yields the protein CASSLGGGVSEAFF.